The rows below give T cell receptor beta chains drawn from one sample of a study of CD8+ T cells in alopecia areata. Clones were read by immunoSEQ multiplex PCR, and TCRdb kept only the in-frame ones, dropping some. The repertoire holds tens of thousands of clones, with more than 65% as singletons. Material: CD8+ T cells sorted from blood, obtained at week 44, from a patient treated with tofacitinib. The receptors here all came from a human donor with alopecia areata. Both conserved end residues are part of each CDR3. The order of the fields is CDR3 protein, CDR3 DNA, D gene, J gene, V gene, clone size. A D gene is named only where the DNA matches it firmly. Size is stated for part of the rows, as once, few or many counts, or as a class when the clone is expanded.

CDR3 protein: CASSLATGMNTEAFF; CDR3 DNA: TGTGCCAGCAGCTTAGCGACAGGGATGAACACTGAAGCTTTCTTT; D gene: TRBD1; J gene: TRBJ1-1; V gene: TRBV7-3; clone size: -
CDR3 protein: CAWSEENEQFF; CDR3 DNA: TGTGCCTGGAGTGAAGAGAATGAGCAGTTCTTC; D gene: -; J gene: TRBJ2-1; V gene: TRBV30; clone size: -
CDR3 protein: CASSQDITPNQPQHF; CDR3 DNA: TGCGCCAGCAGCCAAGATATCACACCTAATCAGCCCCAGCATTTT; D gene: -; J gene: TRBJ1-5; V gene: TRBV4-3; clone size: -
CDR3 protein: CASSFRGNEQFF; CDR3 DNA: TGTGCCAGCAGCTTTCGTGGCAATGAGCAGTTCTTC; D gene: -; J gene: TRBJ2-1; V gene: TRBV13; clone size: -
CDR3 protein: CSARGAYHTF; CDR3 DNA: TGCAGTGCTAGAGGGGCGTACCACACCTTC; D gene: -; J gene: TRBJ1-2; V gene: TRBV20-1; clone size: -
CDR3 protein: CAGRSYGYTF; CDR3 DNA: TGTGCCGGTCGATCGTATGGCTACACCTTC; D gene: -; J gene: TRBJ1-2; V gene: TRBV19; clone size: -
CDR3 protein: CASSLTGSGGSVGYTF; CDR3 DNA: TGTGCCAGCAGCCTGACAGGTTCCGGGGGTTCAGTTGGCTACACCTTC; D gene: -; J gene: TRBJ1-2; V gene: TRBV28; clone size: -
CDR3 protein: CASSQDLEGVSTEAFF; CDR3 DNA: TGCGCCAGCAGCCAAGATTTGGAGGGGGTGTCCACTGAAGCTTTCTTT; D gene: -; J gene: TRBJ1-1; V gene: TRBV4-3; clone size: -
CDR3 protein: CASSLAYGSLSSGANVLTF; CDR3 DNA: TGCGCCAGCAGCTTGGCCTATGGCAGCTTAAGCTCTGGGGCCAACGTCCTGACTTTC; D gene: -; J gene: TRBJ2-6; V gene: TRBV5-1; clone size: -
CDR3 protein: CSVEFRAGTSYEQYF; CDR3 DNA: TGCAGCGTTGAATTCCGGGCAGGGACATCCTACGAGCAGTACTTC; D gene: -; J gene: TRBJ2-7; V gene: TRBV29-1; clone size: -
CDR3 protein: CSAPRVAGDYSYNEQFF; CDR3 DNA: TGCAGCGCCCCTAGGGTAGCGGGGGATTACTCCTACAATGAGCAGTTCTTC; D gene: TRBD2; J gene: TRBJ2-1; V gene: TRBV29-1; clone size: once
CDR3 protein: CAGTSGGNEQFF; CDR3 DNA: TGTGCCGGGACTAGCGGGGGTAATGAGCAGTTCTTC; D gene: TRBD2; J gene: TRBJ2-1; V gene: TRBV30; clone size: -
CDR3 protein: CASSDGENTEAFF; CDR3 DNA: TGTGCCAGCAGTGACGGGGAGAACACTGAAGCTTTCTTT; D gene: -; J gene: TRBJ1-1; V gene: TRBV6-4; clone size: -
CDR3 protein: CASSLNTGELFF; CDR3 DNA: TGTGCCAGCAGCCTAAACACCGGGGAGCTGTTTTTT; D gene: -; J gene: TRBJ2-2; V gene: TRBV27; clone size: few